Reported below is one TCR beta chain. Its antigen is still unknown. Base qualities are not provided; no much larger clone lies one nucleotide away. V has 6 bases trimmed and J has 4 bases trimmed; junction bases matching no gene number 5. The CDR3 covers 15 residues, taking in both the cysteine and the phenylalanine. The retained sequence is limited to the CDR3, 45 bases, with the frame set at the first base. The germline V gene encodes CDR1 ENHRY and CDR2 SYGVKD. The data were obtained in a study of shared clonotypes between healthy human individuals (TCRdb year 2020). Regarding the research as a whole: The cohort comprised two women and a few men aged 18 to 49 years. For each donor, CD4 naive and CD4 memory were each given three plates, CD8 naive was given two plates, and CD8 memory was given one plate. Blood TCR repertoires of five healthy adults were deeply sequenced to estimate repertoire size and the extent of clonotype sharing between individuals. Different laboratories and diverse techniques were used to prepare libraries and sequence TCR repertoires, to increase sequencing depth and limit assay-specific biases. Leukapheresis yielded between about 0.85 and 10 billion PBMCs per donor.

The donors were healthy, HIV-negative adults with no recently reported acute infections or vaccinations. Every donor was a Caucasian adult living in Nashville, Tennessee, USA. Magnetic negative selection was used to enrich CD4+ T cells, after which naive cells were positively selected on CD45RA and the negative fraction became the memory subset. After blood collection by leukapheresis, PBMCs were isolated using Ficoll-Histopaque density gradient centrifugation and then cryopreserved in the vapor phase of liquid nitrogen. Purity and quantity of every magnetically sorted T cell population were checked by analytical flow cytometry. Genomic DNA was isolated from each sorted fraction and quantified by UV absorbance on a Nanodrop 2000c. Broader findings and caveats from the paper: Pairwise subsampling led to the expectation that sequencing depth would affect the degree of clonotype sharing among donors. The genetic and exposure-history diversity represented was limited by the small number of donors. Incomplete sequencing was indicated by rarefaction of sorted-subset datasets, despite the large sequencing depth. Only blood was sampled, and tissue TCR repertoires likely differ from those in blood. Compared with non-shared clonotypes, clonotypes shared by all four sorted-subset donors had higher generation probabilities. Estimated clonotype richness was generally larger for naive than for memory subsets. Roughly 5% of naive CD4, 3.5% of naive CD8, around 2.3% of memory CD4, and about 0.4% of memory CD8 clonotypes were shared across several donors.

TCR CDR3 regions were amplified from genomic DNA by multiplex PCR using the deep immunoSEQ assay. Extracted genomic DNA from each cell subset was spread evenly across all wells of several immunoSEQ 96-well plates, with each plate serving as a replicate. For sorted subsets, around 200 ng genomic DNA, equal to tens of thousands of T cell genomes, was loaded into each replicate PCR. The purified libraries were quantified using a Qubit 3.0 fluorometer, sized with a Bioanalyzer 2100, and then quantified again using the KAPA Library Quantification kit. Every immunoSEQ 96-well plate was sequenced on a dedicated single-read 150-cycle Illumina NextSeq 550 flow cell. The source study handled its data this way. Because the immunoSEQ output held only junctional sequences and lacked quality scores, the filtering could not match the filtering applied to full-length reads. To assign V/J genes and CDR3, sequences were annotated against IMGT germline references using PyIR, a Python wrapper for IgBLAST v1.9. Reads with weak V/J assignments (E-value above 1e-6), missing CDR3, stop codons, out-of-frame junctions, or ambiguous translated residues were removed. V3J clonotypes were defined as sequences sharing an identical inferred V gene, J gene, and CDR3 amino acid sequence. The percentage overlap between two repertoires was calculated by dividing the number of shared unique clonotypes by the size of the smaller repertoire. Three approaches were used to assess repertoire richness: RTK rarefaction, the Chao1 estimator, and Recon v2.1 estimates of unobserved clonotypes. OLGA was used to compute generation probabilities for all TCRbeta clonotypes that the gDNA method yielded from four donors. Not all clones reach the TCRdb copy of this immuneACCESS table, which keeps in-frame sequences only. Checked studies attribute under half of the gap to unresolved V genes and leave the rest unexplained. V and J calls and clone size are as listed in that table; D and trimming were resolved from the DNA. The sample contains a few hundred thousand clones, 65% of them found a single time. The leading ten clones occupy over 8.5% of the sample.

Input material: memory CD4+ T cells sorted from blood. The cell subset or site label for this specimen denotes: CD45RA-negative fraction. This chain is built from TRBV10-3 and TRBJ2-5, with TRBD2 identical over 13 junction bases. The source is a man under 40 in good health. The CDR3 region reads CAISPGTSGIETQYF. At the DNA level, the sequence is TGTGCCATCAGCCCCGGGACTAGCGGGATAGAGACCCAGTACTTC.